These T cell receptor beta chains were read from a single sample in a study of CD8 T cells in Susac syndrome. Each CDR3 protein is one row after TCRdb ran MiXCR on the immunoSEQ multiplex PCR reads. Of about 280,000 distinct CDR3 sequences in the sample, approximately 85% were seen once. Sequencing was done on a sample of CD8+ T cells from PBMCs. All receptors derive from a human donor with multiple sclerosis. Each CDR3 is given with its conserved first and last residue. The D gene is left open where the match is weak. Not all rows give a size; the values are once, few, many and, for expanded clones, a class.

V: TRBV11-2
size: .
J: TRBJ2-7
D: .
CDR3: CASSLLPYEQYF
DNA: TGTGCCAGCAGCTTATTACCCTACGAGCAGTACTTC

V: TRBV7-7
size: .
J: TRBJ2-3
D: .
CDR3: CASSLRGGSDTQYF
DNA: TGTGCTAGCAGCCTAAGGGGAGGTTCAGATACGCAGTATTTT

V: TRBV21-1
size: .
J: TRBJ2-7
D: .
CDR3: CASPPGIAEPSRGEQYF
DNA: TGTGCCAGTCCCCCGGGGATAGCGGAACCGTCTCGGGGCGAGCAGTACTTC

V: TRBV28
size: .
J: TRBJ1-5
D: .
CDR3: CASSFGERGWTSQPQHF
DNA: TGTGCCAGCAGTTTCGGGGAACGTGGTTGGACTAGTCAGCCCCAGCATTTT

V: TRBV19
size: .
J: TRBJ2-2
D: .
CDR3: CASTSFPGELFF
DNA: TGTGCCAGTACCTCGTTCCCCGGGGAGCTGTTTTTT

V: TRBV6-1
size: few
J: TRBJ2-3
D: .
CDR3: CASRVGLWQYF
DNA: TGTGCCAGCAGAGTCGGGTTGTGGCAGTATTTT

V: TRBV10-1
size: .
J: TRBJ2-1
D: .
CDR3: CASSESGNEQFF
DNA: TGCGCCAGCAGTGAGTCGGGGAATGAGCAGTTCTTC

V: TRBV30
size: .
J: TRBJ2-1
D: .
CDR3: CAWSTGRRDEQFF
DNA: TGTGCCTGGTCGACAGGACGGAGGGATGAGCAGTTCTTC

V: TRBV20-1
size: .
J: TRBJ1-1
D: .
CDR3: CSARKGPEAFF
DNA: TGCAGTGCTAGGAAGGGCCCTGAAGCTTTCTTT

V: TRBV12-3/TRBV12-4
size: .
J: TRBJ2-2
D: TRBD1
CDR3: CASTVLRTGVYTGELFF
DNA: TGTGCCAGCACCGTCCTCCGGACAGGGGTTTACACCGGGGAGCTGTTTTTT

V: TRBV4-1
size: .
J: TRBJ2-5
D: TRBD2
CDR3: CASSQESASGEETQYF
DNA: TGCGCCAGCAGCCAAGAGTCGGCTAGCGGGGAGGAGACCCAGTACTTC

V: TRBV9
size: .
J: TRBJ2-5
D: .
CDR3: CASSVAPGFGAAQYF
DNA: TGTGCCAGCAGCGTAGCCCCAGGGTTTGGGGCTGCCCAGTACTTC

V: TRBV9
size: .
J: TRBJ1-2
D: .
CDR3: CASSVEERFREEGYTF
DNA: TGTGCCAGCAGCGTAGAGGAAAGGTTCCGGGAAGAGGGCTACACCTTC

V: TRBV4-1
size: .
J: TRBJ1-2
D: .
CDR3: CASSQDSPGERGNTF
DNA: TGCGCCAGCAGCCAAGATTCACCGGGGGAAAGAGGAAACACCTTC

V: TRBV29-1
size: .
J: TRBJ1-4
D: .
CDR3: CSVLLEEKLFF
DNA: TGCAGCGTCCTCCTCGAAGAAAAACTGTTTTTT

V: TRBV28
size: .
J: TRBJ2-5
D: .
CDR3: CASSLFRSLEETQYF
DNA: TGTGCCAGCAGTTTATTTAGGAGTCTGGAAGAGACCCAGTACTTC

V: TRBV4-2
size: once
J: TRBJ2-1
D: .
CDR3: CASSKPLALEQFF
DNA: TGTGCCAGCAGCAAGCCACTAGCCCTTGAGCAGTTCTTC

V: TRBV30
size: .
J: TRBJ1-1
D: .
CDR3: CAWSVWQRMNTEAFF
DNA: TGTGCCTGGAGTGTTTGGCAGAGAATGAACACTGAAGCTTTCTTT

V: TRBV2
size: .
J: TRBJ2-7
D: .
CDR3: CATRSGVYEQYF
DNA: TGTGCCACGCGGAGTGGAGTGTACGAGCAGTACTTC

V: TRBV9
size: .
J: TRBJ2-7
D: TRBD1
CDR3: CASSGDSGQGWYEQYF
DNA: TGTGCCAGCAGCGGGGATTCGGGACAGGGTTGGTACGAGCAGTACTTC

V: TRBV11-2
size: .
J: TRBJ2-5
D: .
CDR3: CASSLVGREETQYF
DNA: TGTGCCAGCAGCTTAGTAGGAAGGGAAGAGACCCAGTACTTC

V: TRBV28
size: .
J: TRBJ2-7
D: TRBD2
CDR3: CASSSLGLAGAYEQYF
DNA: TGTGCCAGCAGTTCCCTCGGATTAGCGGGGGCCTACGAGCAGTACTTC

V: TRBV5-1
size: .
J: TRBJ1-5
D: .
CDR3: CASSLAGTVNQPQHF
DNA: TGCGCCAGCAGCTTGGCCGGAACTGTCAATCAGCCCCAGCATTTT

V: TRBV24-1
size: once
J: TRBJ2-5
D: .
CDR3: CATSGGKDPSRTQYF
DNA: TGTGCCACCAGTGGGGGTAAGGACCCCTCTCGGACCCAGTACTTC